Listed below are T cell receptor beta chains from one sample, sequenced in a study of shared clonotypes between healthy human individuals. Data came from immunoSEQ multiplex PCR; TCRdb stores just in-frame clones and leaves some out. The table lists about a million clones, 77% of them singletons, with more than 0.85% in the top ten. The source material was memory CD4+ T cells from PBMCs. All receptors derive from a man in his late teens or twenties in good health. Some clones in this sample may be carry-over from other donors' samples. Each CDR3 is given with its conserved first and last residue. D genes are given only for firm matches. Only part of the rows carry a size: once, few, many, or a class if the clone is expanded.

abundance	v_gene	d_gene	j_gene	CDR3aa	CDR3nt
NA	TRBV5-1	TRBD1	TRBJ1-2	CASSWDRGRDGYTF	TGCGCCAGCAGCTGGGACAGGGGGCGCGATGGCTACACCTTC
NA	TRBV29-1	NA	TRBJ2-1	CSVAETYNEQFF	TGCAGCGTCGCCGAAACCTACAATGAGCAGTTCTTC
few	TRBV4-1	NA	TRBJ1-1	CASSQGSGRPEAFF	TGCGCCAGCAGCCAAGGTTCAGGGCGCCCCGAAGCTTTCTTT
NA	TRBV28	NA	TRBJ2-7	CASTSGENEQYF	TGTGCCAGCACCTCAGGGGAGAACGAGCAGTACTTC
NA	TRBV6-5	TRBD1	TRBJ2-1	CASSFRTGFWFF	TGTGCCAGCAGTTTCAGGACAGGTTTTTGGTTCTTC
NA	TRBV5-1	TRBD1	TRBJ2-5	CASSLSGTVQETQYF	TGCGCCAGCAGTCTATCCGGGACAGTACAAGAGACCCAGTACTTC
NA	TRBV5-1	NA	TRBJ1-2	CASSSERGRQKEGYTF	TGCGCCAGCAGCTCGGAGAGGGGGAGACAGAAGGAGGGCTACACCTTC
NA	TRBV28	NA	TRBJ2-7	CATGAPNYEQYF	TGTGCCACAGGGGCTCCCAACTACGAGCAGTACTTC
NA	TRBV11-2	NA	TRBJ2-1	CASSFRQSYNEQFF	TGTGCCAGCAGCTTCCGACAGTCCTACAATGAGCAGTTCTTC
NA	TRBV27	NA	TRBJ2-5	CATARGLWETQYF	TGTGCCACCGCCAGAGGGTTGTGGGAGACCCAGTACTTC
NA	TRBV6-5	NA	TRBJ2-7	CASMDSTRGYEQYF	TGTGCCAGCATGGATAGTACTCGGGGCTACGAGCAGTACTTC
NA	TRBV9	TRBD2	TRBJ2-5	CASSGSGGRQETQYF	TGTGCCAGCAGCGGTTCGGGAGGGAGACAAGAGACCCAGTACTTC
once	TRBV18	NA	TRBJ2-7	CASSPSLYEQYF	TGTGCCAGCTCCCCGTCCCTCTACGAGCAGTACTTC
NA	TRBV19	NA	TRBJ1-2	CASSSDTETYGYTF	TGTGCCAGTAGTAGCGATACAGAGACCTATGGCTACACCTTC
NA	TRBV18	TRBD1	TRBJ1-3	CASSLYRDSSGNTIYF	TGTGCCAGCTCACTATACCGGGACAGCTCTGGAAACACCATATATTTT
NA	TRBV29-1	NA	TRBJ2-3	CSVSGTTSTDTQYF	TGCAGCGTGTCCGGGACCACTAGCACAGATACGCAGTATTTT
NA	TRBV7-2	TRBD2	TRBJ2-3	CASSISGAGGTDTQYF	TGTGCCAGCAGCATTTCGGGCGCGGGAGGGACAGATACGCAGTATTTT
NA	TRBV5-4	TRBD1	TRBJ2-5	CASSLGGQVQETQYF	TGTGCCAGCAGCTTGGGGGGACAGGTACAAGAGACCCAGTACTTC
NA	TRBV28	TRBD2	TRBJ2-7	CASSSGGSSGREQYF	TGTGCCAGCAGTTCCGGGGGATCTAGCGGGAGAGAGCAGTACTTC
few	TRBV6-5	TRBD1	TRBJ1-1	CASSRGQADTEAFF	TGTGCCAGCAGCCGCGGACAGGCAGACACTGAAGCTTTCTTT
NA	TRBV27	NA	TRBJ1-3	CASSKNPKFDTIYF	TGTGCCAGCAGCAAAAACCCCAAGTTTGACACCATATATTTT
NA	TRBV4-1	TRBD1	TRBJ2-7	CASSQGTGDSYEQYF	TGCGCCAGCAGCCAGGGGACAGGAGACTCCTACGAGCAGTACTTC
NA	TRBV7-7	NA	TRBJ2-2	CASSSVTGPSTGELFF	TGTGCTAGCAGCTCAGTTACAGGGCCCTCCACCGGGGAGCTGTTTTTT
NA	TRBV5-4	NA	TRBJ2-1	CASSRGGPDANEQFF	TGTGCCAGCAGTCGAGGGGGACCCGATGCCAATGAGCAGTTCTTC
few	TRBV30	TRBD1	TRBJ1-5	CAWSHGQGRQPQHF	TGTGCCTGGAGTCATGGACAGGGTCGACAGCCCCAGCATTTT
many	TRBV11-2	TRBD1	TRBJ2-1	CASSADRDRADNEQFF	TGTGCCAGCAGCGCCGACCGGGACAGGGCCGACAATGAGCAGTTCTTC
few	TRBV5-1	TRBD1	TRBJ1-3	CASSDGTGGNTIYF	TGCGCCAGCAGCGATGGGACAGGGGGAAACACCATATATTTT
once	TRBV7-3	TRBD1	TRBJ2-1	CASSGGTGWSYNEQFF	TGTGCCAGCAGCGGAGGGACAGGGTGGTCCTACAATGAGCAGTTCTTC
NA	TRBV7-8	TRBD2	TRBJ2-2	CASRSGTSAYHGELFF	TGTGCCAGCAGGTCCGGGACTAGCGCCTACCACGGGGAGCTGTTTTTT
once	TRBV7-9	NA	TRBJ2-1	CASSSGTREQFF	TGTGCCAGCAGCTCCGGGACTCGGGAGCAGTTCTTC
few	TRBV5-1	TRBD2	TRBJ2-5	CASSAGLAGVRRETQYF	TGCGCCAGCAGCGCTGGACTAGCGGGAGTAAGAAGGGAGACCCAGTACTTC
once	TRBV5-8	NA	TRBJ2-7	CASRGLVTTGEQYF	TGTGCCAGCAGAGGGCTAGTCACCACAGGAGAGCAGTACTTC
NA	TRBV19	NA	TRBJ1-1	CASSVTGLEAFF	TGTGCCAGTAGTGTTACAGGGTTAGAAGCTTTCTTT
NA	TRBV28	NA	TRBJ2-3	CASSLIGGWADTQYF	TGTGCCAGCAGTTTAATAGGGGGATGGGCAGATACGCAGTATTTT
once	TRBV7-2	NA	TRBJ2-7	CASSPRPGSYEQYF	TGTGCCAGCAGCCCGAGGCCCGGGTCCTACGAGCAGTACTTC
NA	TRBV5-1	TRBD2	TRBJ2-2	CASSLVAGTDTGELFF	TGCGCCAGCAGCTTGGTAGCGGGGACCGACACCGGGGAGCTGTTTTTT
NA	TRBV29-1	NA	TRBJ2-3	CSVEGGNGADTQYF	TGCAGCGTTGAAGGAGGGAACGGGGCAGATACGCAGTATTTT
NA	TRBV9	TRBD2	TRBJ2-1	CASSVLGTSYNEQFF	TGTGCCAGCAGCGTATTGGGGACTAGCTACAATGAGCAGTTCTTC
NA	TRBV2	TRBD1	TRBJ1-4	CASRTEQGVWEKLFF	TGTGCCAGCAGAACTGAACAGGGGGTTTGGGAAAAACTGTTTTTT
NA	TRBV4-2	TRBD1	TRBJ2-5	CASSQGRQGEETQYF	TGTGCCAGCAGCCAAGGGAGACAGGGGGAAGAGACCCAGTACTTC
NA	TRBV6-6	NA	TRBJ1-1	CASRVGDTEAFF	TGTGCCAGCAGAGTAGGGGACACTGAAGCTTTCTTT
few	TRBV29-1	NA	TRBJ1-2	CSVSSIGYYGYTF	TGCAGCGTTTCGTCTATAGGTTACTATGGCTACACCTTC
NA	TRBV19	NA	TRBJ2-6	CASSMARGSVGANVLTF	TGTGCCAGTAGTATGGCCAGGGGATCGGTTGGGGCCAACGTCCTGACTTTC
NA	TRBV7-2	NA	TRBJ2-7	CASSYGTGGREQYF	TGTGCCAGCAGCTACGGGACTGGCGGCAGGGAGCAGTACTTC
NA	TRBV11-2	NA	TRBJ1-4	CASSLGPGGATNEKLFF	TGTGCCAGCAGCTTAGGTCCGGGGGGGGCAACTAATGAAAAACTGTTTTTT
once	TRBV25-1	NA	TRBJ2-1	CASSESLESSYNEQFF	TGTGCCAGCAGTGAATCGTTGGAAAGCTCCTACAATGAGCAGTTCTTC
NA	TRBV7-9	NA	TRBJ2-2	CASSPTGFTGELFF	TGTGCCAGCAGCCCAACAGGGTTCACCGGGGAGCTGTTTTTT
NA	TRBV28	TRBD1	TRBJ2-7	CASSTHGTGVYEQYF	TGTGCCAGCAGTACCCACGGGACAGGGGTCTACGAGCAGTACTTC
NA	TRBV4-1	NA	TRBJ1-2	CASSQPRDANYGYTF	TGCGCCAGCAGCCAACCTCGGGACGCTAACTATGGCTACACCTTC
NA	TRBV9	NA	TRBJ2-1	CASSVAGVYNEQFF	TGTGCCAGCAGCGTAGCAGGGGTCTACAATGAGCAGTTCTTC
NA	TRBV13	NA	TRBJ2-3	CASSYLVKPSTDTQYF	TGTGCCAGCAGCTACTTAGTGAAACCTAGCACAGATACGCAGTATTTT
NA	TRBV7-3	NA	TRBJ2-5	CASSPGSGQTQYF	TGTGCCAGCAGCCCAGGGAGTGGGCAGACCCAGTACTTC
NA	TRBV6-5	NA	TRBJ2-7	CASSYPSGTGSYEQYF	TGTGCCAGCAGTTACCCGTCCGGAACAGGGTCCTACGAGCAGTACTTC
once	TRBV29-1	NA	TRBJ2-3	CSVAGSLFTDTQYF	TGCAGCGTTGCCGGAAGCCTTTTCACAGATACGCAGTATTTT
once	TRBV19	TRBD2	TRBJ2-7	CASSIGVTGTSGRAYEQYF	TGTGCCAGTAGTATAGGAGTCACCGGGACTAGCGGGAGGGCCTACGAGCAGTACTTC
few	TRBV2	NA	TRBJ1-5	CASSDGGNQPQHF	TGTGCCAGCAGTGACGGGGGTAATCAGCCCCAGCATTTT
NA	TRBV28	TRBD2	TRBJ2-2	CASRTSGRAGTGELFF	TGTGCCAGCAGGACTAGCGGGAGGGCCGGCACCGGGGAGCTGTTTTTT
once	TRBV5-1	TRBD1	TRBJ1-4	CASSSGTGRNEKLFF	TGCGCCAGCAGCTCGGGGACAGGGAGGAATGAAAAACTGTTTTTT
NA	TRBV27	NA	TRBJ1-1	CASSLSGVMNTEAFF	TGTGCCAGCAGTTTATCGGGAGTTATGAACACTGAAGCTTTCTTT
NA	TRBV4-2	TRBD1	TRBJ2-1	CASSRVSGQGVAEQFF	TGTGCCAGCAGCCGGGTGTCAGGACAGGGAGTTGCTGAGCAGTTCTTC